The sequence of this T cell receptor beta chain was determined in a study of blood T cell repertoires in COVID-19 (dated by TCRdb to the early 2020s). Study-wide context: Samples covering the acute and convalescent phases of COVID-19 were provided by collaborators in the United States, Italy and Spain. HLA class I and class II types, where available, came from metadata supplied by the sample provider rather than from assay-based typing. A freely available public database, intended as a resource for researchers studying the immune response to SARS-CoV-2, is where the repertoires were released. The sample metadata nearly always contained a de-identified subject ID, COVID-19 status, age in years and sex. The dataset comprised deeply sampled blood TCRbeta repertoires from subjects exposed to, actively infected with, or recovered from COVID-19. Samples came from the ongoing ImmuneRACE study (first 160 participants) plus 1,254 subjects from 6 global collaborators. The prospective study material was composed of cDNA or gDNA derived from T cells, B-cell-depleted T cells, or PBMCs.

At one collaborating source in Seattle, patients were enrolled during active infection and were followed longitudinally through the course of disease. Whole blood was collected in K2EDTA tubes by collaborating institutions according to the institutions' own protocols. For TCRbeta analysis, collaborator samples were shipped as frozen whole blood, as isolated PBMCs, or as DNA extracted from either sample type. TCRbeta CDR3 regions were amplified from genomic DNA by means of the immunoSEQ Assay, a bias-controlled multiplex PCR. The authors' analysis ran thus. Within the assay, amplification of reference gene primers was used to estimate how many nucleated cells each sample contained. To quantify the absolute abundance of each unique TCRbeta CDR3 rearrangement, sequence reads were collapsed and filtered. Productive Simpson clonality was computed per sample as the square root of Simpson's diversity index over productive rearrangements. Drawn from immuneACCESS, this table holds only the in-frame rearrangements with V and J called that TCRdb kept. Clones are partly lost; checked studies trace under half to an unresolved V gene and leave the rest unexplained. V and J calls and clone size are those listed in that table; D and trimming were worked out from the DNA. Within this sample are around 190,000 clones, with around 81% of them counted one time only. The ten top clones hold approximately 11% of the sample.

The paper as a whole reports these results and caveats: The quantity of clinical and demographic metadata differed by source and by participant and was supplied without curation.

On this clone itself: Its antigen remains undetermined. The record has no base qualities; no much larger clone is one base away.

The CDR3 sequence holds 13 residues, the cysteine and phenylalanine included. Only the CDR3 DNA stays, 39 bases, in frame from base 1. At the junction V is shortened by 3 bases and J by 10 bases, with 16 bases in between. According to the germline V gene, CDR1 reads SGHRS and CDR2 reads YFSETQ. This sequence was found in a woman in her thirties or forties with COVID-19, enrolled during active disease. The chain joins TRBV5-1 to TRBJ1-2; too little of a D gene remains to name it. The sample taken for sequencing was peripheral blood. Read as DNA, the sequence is TGCGCCAGCAGCTGGGAGTCGGATGGTTTCTACACCTTC. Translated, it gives CASSWESDGFYTF. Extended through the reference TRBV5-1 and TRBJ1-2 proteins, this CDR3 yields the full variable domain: KAGVTQTPRYLIKTRGQQVTLSCSPISGHRSVSWYQQTPGQGLQFLFEYFSETQRNKGNFPGRFSGRQFSNSRSEMNVSTLELGDSALYLCASSWESDGFYTFGSGTRLTVV.